A single sample gave rise to the 18 T cell receptor beta chains below, sequenced in a study of T cells in Graves' hyperthyroidism and ophthalmopathy. Authors of the study amplified TCR beta CDR3 regions from RNA transcripts. Using the HTBI primer set, a first-round RT-PCR was run on the TCR CDR3. TCRdb passed the multiplex PCR reads through MiXCR, listing each CDR3 protein once. This table has 480,000 or so distinct CDR3 sequences, over 45% appearing once. The sample was peripheral blood or thyroid tissue (not recorded which). Every receptor here comes from an adult woman with Graves' disease, either hyperthyroidism or ophthalmopathy (not recorded which).

The chain recombines TRBV6-1 with TRBJ1-2; D remains ambiguous. Germline V CDR1 and CDR2: MNHNS, SASEGT. The CDR3 extends over 14 amino acids. Trimming took 6 bases from V and 4 from J, leaving 15 bases between them. The CDR3 DNA reads TGTGCCAGCAGAAGGGAACACACTAGCTATGGCTACACCTTC. It yields the protein CASRREHTSYGYTF.

This clonotype has ten or more counts. The V call is TRBV5-1, the J call TRBJ1-3; D not resolved. Germline V gives CDR1 SGHRS, CDR2 YFSETQ. V lost 0 bases and J 1 base, leaving 8 bases between the germline ends. This CDR3 contains 15 residues. The CDR3 loop reads CASSLAPGSGNTIYF. CDR3 sequence (DNA): TGCGCCAGCAGCTTGGCCCCGGGGTCTGGAAACACCATATATTTT.

V is TRBV10-3 and J is TRBJ1-4; possible D gene TRBD1, 6 bases. This CDR3 is 12 amino acids long. Germline V gives CDR1 ENHRY, CDR2 SYGVKD. Trimming shortened V by 10 bases and J by 10 bases, and 16 bases separated the two germline ends. Here the CDR3 reads CATRQERGKLFF. The CDR3, as DNA: TGTGCCACCCGACAGGAGAGGGGAAAACTGTTTTTT.

V is TRBV7-2 and J is TRBJ2-7; tentative D call: TRBD2 (6 bases). Germline V lookup: CDR1 SGHTA, CDR2 FQGNSA. The V end was cut by 5 bases, the J end by 3 bases, with 17 bases between. This CDR3 is 15 amino acids long. In DNA, the CDR3 is TGTGCCAGCAGCCAGGGACTGGACTCTCTCTACGAGCAGTACTTC. Protein product: CASSQGLDSLYEQYF.

This clonotype occurred many times. The gene calls are TRBV11-2 and TRBJ1-1; the D is unclear. CDR1 and CDR2 from the germline V gene are SGHAT and FQNNGV. The CDR3 extends over 15 amino acids. The V gene lost 6 bases and the J gene lost 4 bases, with 18 bases spanning the gap. CDR3 bases: TGTGCCAGCAGTTGGGTTCCGAACGTACTCACTGAAGCTTTCTTT. Translating it yields CASSWVPNVLTEAFF.

The chain couples TRBV7-2 to TRBJ2-7, with D possibly being TRBD1 (5 bases). Germline loops: CDR1 SGHTA, CDR2 FQGNSA. The CDR3 sequence is 13 residues long. The V end lost 5 bases, the J end lost 7 bases, and 15 bases lay between the germline ends. The chain's CDR3 is CASSKGQAQEQYF. The CDR3 DNA sequence: TGTGCCAGCAGCAAAGGACAAGCGCAAGAGCAGTACTTC.

This chain connects TRBV12-3 or TRBV12-4 to TRBJ2-7, with D uncertain. Trimming pared 8 bases from V and 3 bases from J, leaving 17 bases between. The CDR3 extends over 14 amino acids. In DNA, the CDR3 is TGTGCCAGCGCGCGACTGGACGGAAACTACGAGCAGTACTTC. It encodes CASARLDGNYEQYF.

V and J are TRBV29-1 and TRBJ2-7; TRBD2 agrees at 8 bases. J lost 2 bases, V lost 3 bases, and 9 bases had no gene match. Germline values: CDR1 SQVTM, CDR2 ANQGSEA. The CDR3 has 15 amino acids. CDR3 residues: CSVDGASGSTYEQYF. The CDR3 DNA is TGCAGCGTTGACGGCGCTAGCGGGTCAACCTACGAGCAGTACTTC.

The rearrangement uses TRBV30 and TRBJ2-7; possibly TRBD1 or TRBD2 for D (5 bases each). CDR1 and CDR2 (germline): GTSNPN, SVGIG (reference sequence). The V and J ends lost 7 bases and 7 bases respectively, with 14 bases between them. This CDR3 region has 11 residues. Here the CDR3 DNA reads TGTGCCTCTGGGGACCAGCTGGAGCAGTACTTC. Protein sequence: CASGDQLEQYF.

This clonotype was detected many times. The chain has TRBV20-1 and TRBJ2-2, with 10 positions matching TRBD2. V shed 1 base and J 4 bases; nucleotides not matched to a gene: 6. This CDR3 comprises 16 residues. Germline-derived CDR1 and CDR2 are DFQATT and SNEGSKA (reference sequence). In DNA form, the CDR3 reads TGCAGTGCTAGAGGGGGGCTAGCGGGAGCCACCGGGGAGCTGTTTTTT. It translates to CSARGGLAGATGELFF.

This clonotype was seen repeatedly, ten times or more. CDR3 sequence reads: CSARVDGAETQYF. The CDR3 bases are TGCAGTGCTAGAGTCGACGGCGCCGAGACCCAGTACTTC. This chain connects TRBV20-1 to TRBJ2-5; no definite D call. Germline V lookup: CDR1 DFQATT, CDR2 SNEGSKA (reference sequence). V lost 1 base and J lost 5, with 11 bases in between. This CDR3 has 13 amino acids.

The genes are TRBV29-1 and TRBJ1-2; D unresolved. Trimming pared 3 bases from V and 12 bases from J, leaving 11 bases between. This CDR3 region has 10 residues. The germline V gene has CDR1 SQVTM and CDR2 ANQGSEA. CDR3 amino acids: CSVDSSGNTF. The CDR3 DNA is TGCAGCGTTGACAGCTCTGGAAACACCTTC.

V is TRBV24-1 and J is TRBJ1-1, with D unresolved. There are 13 residues in the CDR3. The germline V gene has CDR1 KGHDR and CDR2 SFDVKD. The V end lost 5 bases, the J end lost 0 bases, and 6 bases lay between the germline ends. The CDR3 protein is CATSGRMNTEAFF. As DNA, the CDR3 is TGTGCCACCAGTGGACGGATGAACACTGAAGCTTTCTTT.

Ten or more counts support this clonotype. V usage is TRBV20-1 and J usage is TRBJ1-5; 10 nucleotides align to TRBD1. V trimming: 0 bases; J trimming: 7 bases; junction bases outside the gene matches: 3. Germline lookup yields CDR1 DFQATT and CDR2 SNEGSKA (reference sequence). This CDR3 is built from 14 residues. CDR3 nucleotides: TGCAGTGCTAGAGAGGGACAGGGGCGACAGCCCCAGCATTTT. It translates to CSAREGQGRQPQHF.

This rearrangement joins TRBV11-1 to TRBJ2-7; 9 nucleotides match TRBD2. Germline V lookup: CDR1 SGHAT, CDR2 FQDESV (reference sequence). J gave up 2 bases and V 4 bases, and 6 bases lay outside the gene matches. This CDR3 has 15 amino acids. CDR3 sequence: CASSYPLAGTYEQYF. In DNA, the CDR3 is TGTGCCAGCAGCTATCCACTAGCGGGTACCTACGAGCAGTACTTC.

The V and J genes are TRBV28 and TRBJ1-5; a weak D match, TRBD1 (6 bases). There are 14 residues in the CDR3. V gave up 3 bases and J gave up 7 bases, with 13 bases separating them. Per germline, CDR1 MDHEN and CDR2 SYDVKM. The CDR3 DNA is TGTGCCAGCAGTTTCGTCCAGGGGTTACAGCCCCAGCATTTT. Its protein product is CASSFVQGLQPQHF.

This clonotype occurred many times. The chain links TRBV7-9 to TRBJ1-1; no clear D gene. CDR1 and CDR2 (germline): SEHNR, FQNEAQ (reference sequence). This CDR3 has 10 residues. Trimming shortened V by 5 bases and J by 3 bases, and 1 base separated the two germline ends. The CDR3 DNA reads as TGTGCCAGCAGCGACACTGAAGCTTTCTTT. Protein: CASSDTEAFF. Full variable domain (remainder filled in from reference TRBV7-9 and TRBJ1-1): DTGVSQNPRHKITKRGQNVTFRCDPISEHNRLYWYRQTLGQGPEFLTYFQNEAQLEKSRLLSDRFSAERPKGSFSTLEIQRTEQGDSAMYLCASSDTEAFFGQGTRLTVV.

This clonotype was found many times. V usage is TRBV7-2 and J usage is TRBJ1-3, with D maybe TRBD1 (6 bases). The CDR3 loop spans 16 amino acids. With 4 bases removed from V and 1 base from J, the gap between germline ends came to 14 bases. CDR1 SGHTA and CDR2 FQGNSA come from the germline V gene. The CDR3 protein is CASSSRTVSSGNTIYF. In DNA form, the CDR3 reads TGTGCCAGCAGCTCCCGGACAGTTTCTTCTGGAAACACCATATATTTT. The whole variable domain, remainder taken from reference TRBV7-2 and TRBJ1-3, is GAGVSQSPSNKVTEKGKDVELRCDPISGHTALYWYRQSLGQGLEFLIYFQGNSAPDKSGLPSDRFSAERTGGSVSTLTIQRTQQEDSAVYLCASSSRTVSSGNTIYFGEGSWLTVV.